Following are 3 T cell receptor beta chains from one sample sequenced in a study of T cell repertoires in cytomegalovirus infection. Each CDR3 protein gets one entry after TCRdb re-called the reads with MiXCR. The sample holds around 340,000 distinct CDR3 sequences; around 29% are singletons and the top ten take around 19%. Their antigens are not known. The starting material was cultured PBMCs, obtained from culture after CMV antigen stimulation. The receptors shown here come from a human donor in good health (CMV status not recorded). Some clones in this sample may be carry-over from other donors' samples.

DNA of the CDR3: TGTGCCAGCGCTCGGAATAACTATGGCTACACCTTC. Protein sequence: CASARNNYGYTF. This chain joins TRBV6-5 and TRBJ1-2; D gene uncertain. Germline values: CDR1 MNHEY, CDR2 SVGAGI. The CDR3 is 12 residues long. Trimming removed 8 bases from V and 1 base from J, with 8 bases in between.

The count of this clonotype is one. This CDR3 reads CASSYRDSSYGYTF. CDR3 sequence (DNA): TGTGCCAGCAGTTATCGGGACAGTTCCTATGGCTACACCTTC. The V and J genes are TRBV6-5 and TRBJ1-2, with 7 positions matching TRBD1. The CDR3 consists of 14 residues. Germline CDR1 MNHEY, CDR2 SVGAGI. Unmatched junction bases numbered 5, after V lost 3 bases and J lost 4 bases.

This clonotype appeared a few times. This rearrangement joins TRBV10-3 to TRBJ2-7; TRBD2 agrees at 11 bases. From germline, CDR1 is ENHRY and CDR2 SYGVKD. The CDR3 length is 16 residues. Germline trimming cut 4 bases from V and 4 bases from J; bases unmatched to any gene: 9. This chain's CDR3 is CAISVSTSGTNYEQYF. CDR3 DNA sequence: TGTGCCATCAGTGTTTCGACTAGCGGGACGAATTACGAGCAGTACTTC.